This TCR beta chain stems from a study of cytomegalovirus exposure and HLA in healthy donors. Findings and caveats of the study: The investigators catalogued 150 to 200 TCR beta chains as cytomegalovirus-associated. Later analysis found that TCR beta chains associated with HLA were more clonally expanded than other, equally common chains. In a later analysis, donors in an Asian-associated ancestry cluster reportedly had fewer N-insertions in productive TCRs than the cohort mean. Per published reports, the classifier diagnosed cytomegalovirus status with high specificity and sensitivity.

Concerning this clone itself: Its antigen is unknown.

The PCR had 60 Vbeta and 13 Jbeta primers. Using immunoSEQ multiplex PCR, the repertoire was profiled, and TCRdb retains in-frame clones only, with some absent. The repertoire table contains some 140,000 clones. This CDR3 has 16 residues. The V and J ends lost 0 bases and 3 bases respectively, with 14 bases between them. The V gene's germline CDR1 is LGHNA and CDR2 YNFKEQ. V gene TRBV4-2 combines with J gene TRBJ1-1; D might be TRBD1 (6 bases). The clonotype originates from a woman aged 40-49 years in good health and CMV-seronegative. The material sequenced was PBMCs. CDR3 nucleotides: TGTGCCAGCAGCCAAGATGTCGGGGGGCGCGACACTGAAGCTTTCTTT. It codes for CASSQDVGGRDTEAFF.